This TCR beta chain came from a study of OX40 agonist ivuxolimab in advanced cancers. Study overall: Ivuxolimab was delivered to patients intravenously every 2 weeks at doses spanning 0.01 to 10 mg/kg. Notes on the study in general: There was clonal expansion of CD4+ and CD8+ blood T cells by week 6 at 0.1 to 3.0 mg/kg.

Peripheral blood came from all dose cohorts at three timepoints. V was cut by 3 bases and J by 6 bases, with 12 bases left in between. Germline V gene lookup returns CDR1 SEHNR and CDR2 FQNEAQ (reference sequence). This CDR3 region has 14 residues. The data were produced by immunoSEQ multiplex PCR, yet TCRdb's version contains in-frame clones alone and is incomplete. The data contain tens of thousands of clones, 88% of them singletons. Concerning this clone: Its cognate antigen is unknown.

The sequences come from CD4+ or CD8+ T cells sorted from blood, collected in a trial of the OX40 agonist ivuxolimab. The chain is built from TRBV7-9 and TRBJ2-1, with D unresolved. The source of this sequence is an adult with an advanced solid tumor such as melanoma, head and neck, liver or kidney cancer. Here the CDR3 reads CASSFSLGINEQFF. Written as DNA, the CDR3 is TGTGCCAGCAGCTTCTCCTTAGGGATCAATGAGCAGTTCTTC.